The 8 T cell receptor beta chains in this list originate from one sample, sequenced in a study of a mutant IDH1 vaccine in newly diagnosed glioma. Produced via immunoSEQ multiplex PCR; TCRdb's table is partial and in-frame only. The table has approximately 30,000 clones, over 70% seen once. Time point: week 35, safety follow-up. Vaccination used 300 ug of mutant IDH1 20-mer peptide per dose, with topical imiquimod. For these TCRs, the target antigens are not known. The source was PBMCs, collected from a glioma patient whose treatment included an IDH1 peptide vaccine. The receptors were sampled from a woman aged 30 to 39 with glioma. Some clones in this sample may be carry-over from other donors' samples.

This clone was observed once. The chain employs TRBV6-1 and TRBJ1-5; D is unclear. There are 13 residues in the CDR3. Per the germline V gene, CDR1 is MNHNS and CDR2 is SASEGT. Trimming removed 4 bases from V and 5 bases from J, with 9 bases in between. The chain's CDR3 is CASSVQMDQPQHF. CDR3 coding DNA: TGTGCCAGCAGTGTTCAGATGGATCAGCCCCAGCATTTT.

This clone was picked up a small number of times. CDR3 region: CSVEFRGLSEKLFF. CDR3 bases: TGCAGCGTTGAGTTCAGGGGGCTGAGTGAAAAACTGTTTTTT. The chain combines TRBV29-1 with TRBJ1-4; 8 nucleotides line up with TRBD1. Germline trimming cut 3 bases from V and 7 bases from J; bases unmatched to any gene: 7. CDR3 length equals 14 residues. Germline CDR1 reads SQVTM; CDR2 reads ANQGSEA.

There are a few counts of this clone. The V gene is TRBV2, the J gene TRBJ1-1; no definite D call. V was pared by 4 bases and J by 5 bases, with 8 bases between. The CDR3 covers 12 residues. From germline, CDR1 is SNHLY and CDR2 FYNNEI. CDR3 bases: TGTGCCAGCAGTGGATTGATGACTGAAGCTTTCTTT. This gives the protein CASSGLMTEAFF.

The rearrangement uses TRBV7-2 and TRBJ1-5; TRBD1 is a possible D gene (6 bases). The V end lost 4 bases, the J end lost 4 bases, and 14 bases lay between the germline ends. This CDR3 has 15 residues. CDR1 is SGHTA, CDR2 FQGNSA, per germline. The CDR3 sequence is CASSSGGGANQPQHF. For the CDR3, the DNA is TGTGCCAGCAGCTCCGGAGGGGGTGCTAATCAGCCCCAGCATTTT. Complete variable domain (other parts from reference TRBV7-2 and TRBJ1-5): GAGVSQSPSNKVTEKGKDVELRCDPISGHTALYWYRQSLGQGLEFLIYFQGNSAPDKSGLPSDRFSAERTGGSVSTLTIQRTQQEDSAVYLCASSSGGGANQPQHFGDGTRLSIL.

In its sample, this clone was seen once. CDR3 residues: CASSTYALRYEQYF. The CDR3 region has the DNA TGTGCCAGCAGCACATATGCCCTCAGGTACGAGCAGTACTTC. The gene calls are TRBV11-2 and TRBJ2-7, with D unresolved. The CDR3 consists of 14 residues. The germline V and J ends were trimmed by 5 bases and 4 bases, with 15 bases remaining between them. Per the germline V gene, CDR1 is SGHAT and CDR2 is FQNNGV. The variable domain in full, with the rest retrieved from reference TRBV11-2 and TRBJ2-7, is EAGVAQSPRYKIIEKRQSVAFWCNPISGHATLYWYQQILGQGPKLLIQFQNNGVVDDSQLPKDRFSAERLKGVDSTLKIQPAKLEDSAVYLCASSTYALRYEQYFGPGTRLTVT.

The J gene is TRBJ1-2, the V gene TRBV19; no clear D. The CDR3 is 15 residues long. CDR1 and CDR2 (germline): LNHDA, SQIVND (reference sequence). V was pared by 1 base and J by 0 bases, with 9 bases between. The CDR3 bases are TGTGCCAGTAGTATAGGCGCGAAGCCTAACTATGGCTACACCTTC. Its translation is CASSIGAKPNYGYTF.

The chain uses TRBV19 and TRBJ1-1, with D hard to call. Germline-derived CDR1 and CDR2 are LNHDA and SQIVND (reference sequence). The CDR3 consists of 17 residues. The V and J ends lost 5 bases and 0 bases respectively, with 19 bases between them. The CDR3 sequence is CASSPRGRHSMNTEAFF. Here the CDR3 DNA reads TGTGCCAGTAGTCCCCGTGGGAGGCATTCAATGAACACTGAAGCTTTCTTT.

The chain is built from TRBV19 and TRBJ1-1, with TRBD1 matching 9 bases. CDR1 is LNHDA and CDR2 is SQIVND in the germline V gene (reference sequence). The CDR3 covers 16 residues. V lost 6 bases, J lost 1 base, and 9 bases stayed unmatched. The CDR3 coding sequence is TGTGCCAGTAGGTTACAGGGGGCCTACGAGAACACTGAAGCTTTCTTT. Amino acid sequence: CASRLQGAYENTEAFF.